One sample yielded the 2 T cell receptor beta chains listed below, sequenced in a study of OX40 agonist ivuxolimab in advanced cancers. Some clones are missing from TCRdb's copy, which holds only in-frame ones; the method was immunoSEQ multiplex PCR. The table has approximately 58,000 clones, around 83% seen once; the top ten hold about 4.5%. The sequenced sample was CD4+ or CD8+ T cells sorted from blood, obtained in a trial of the OX40 agonist ivuxolimab. The source of these receptors is an adult with an advanced solid tumor such as melanoma, head and neck, liver or kidney cancer.

The chain links TRBV29-1 to TRBJ1-2; TRBD1 matches 7 bases. V was pared by 0 bases and J by 8 bases, with 9 bases of the junction left unmatched. There are 14 residues in the CDR3. Per germline, CDR1 SQVTM and CDR2 ANQGSEA. The CDR3 loop reads CSVEDREGALGYTF. CDR3 bases: TGCAGCGTTGAAGATCGGGAGGGGGCGCTGGGCTACACCTTC.

This clone was counted once. The chain employs TRBV2 and TRBJ2-7, with D possibly TRBD1 on 6 matching bases. The V gene lost 2 bases and the J gene lost 0 bases, with 11 bases spanning the gap. This CDR3 has 15 residues. Germline assignment: CDR1 SNHLY and CDR2 FYNNEI. The chain's CDR3 is CASSEYRDTSYEQYF. The CDR3 bases are TGTGCCAGCAGTGAATATAGGGACACCTCCTACGAGCAGTACTTC.